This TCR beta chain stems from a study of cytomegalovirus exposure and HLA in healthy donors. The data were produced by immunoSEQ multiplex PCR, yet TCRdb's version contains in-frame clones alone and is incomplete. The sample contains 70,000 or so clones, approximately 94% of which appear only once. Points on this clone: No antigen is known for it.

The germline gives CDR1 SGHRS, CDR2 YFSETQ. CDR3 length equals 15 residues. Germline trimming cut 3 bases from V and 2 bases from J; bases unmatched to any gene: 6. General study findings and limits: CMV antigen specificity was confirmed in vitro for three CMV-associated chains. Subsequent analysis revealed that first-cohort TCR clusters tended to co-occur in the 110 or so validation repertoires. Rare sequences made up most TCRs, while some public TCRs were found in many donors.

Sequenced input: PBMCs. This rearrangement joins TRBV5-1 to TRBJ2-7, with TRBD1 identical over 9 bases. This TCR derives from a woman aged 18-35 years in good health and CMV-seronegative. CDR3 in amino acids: CASSSDRTGAYEQYF. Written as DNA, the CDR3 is TGCGCCAGCAGCTCGGACCGGACAGGGGCCTACGAGCAGTACTTC.